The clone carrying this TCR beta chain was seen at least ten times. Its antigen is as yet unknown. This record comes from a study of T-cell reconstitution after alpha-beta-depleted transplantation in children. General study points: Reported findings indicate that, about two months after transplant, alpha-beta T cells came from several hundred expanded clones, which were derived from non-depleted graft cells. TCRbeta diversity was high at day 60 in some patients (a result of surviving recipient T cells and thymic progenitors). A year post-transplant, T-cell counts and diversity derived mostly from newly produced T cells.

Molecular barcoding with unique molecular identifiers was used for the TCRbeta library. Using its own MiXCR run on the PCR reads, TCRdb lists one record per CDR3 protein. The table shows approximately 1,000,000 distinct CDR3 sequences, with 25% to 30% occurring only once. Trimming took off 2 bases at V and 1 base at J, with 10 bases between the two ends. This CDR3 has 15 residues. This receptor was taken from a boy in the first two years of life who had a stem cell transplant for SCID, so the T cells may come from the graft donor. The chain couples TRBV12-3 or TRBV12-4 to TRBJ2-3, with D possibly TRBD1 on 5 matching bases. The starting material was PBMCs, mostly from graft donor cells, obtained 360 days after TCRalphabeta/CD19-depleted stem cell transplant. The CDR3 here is CASSLRGAGTDTQYF. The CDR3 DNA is TGTGCCAGCAGTTTACGTGGGGCCGGCACAGATACGCAGTATTTT.